This T cell receptor beta chain is from a study of glioma-infiltrating T cells listed by TCRdb under 2016. The study in broad terms: Low-grade gliomas were represented by WHO grade II oligodendrogliomas or astrocytomas, and glioblastomas were represented by WHO grade IV tumors that were sampled at initial rather than recurrent diagnosis. Dexamethasone was administered to glioma patients for six or fewer days before surgery. For blood libraries, the target was 4.5- to 10-fold sequencing coverage of 850,000 to 1,000,000 peripheral T cells. Sequencing of TCR alpha- and beta-chain repertoires was performed on glioma tissue, on non-neoplastic brain tissue, and on matched peripheral blood mononuclear cells. To measure how far tissue and blood T-cell populations diverged, each tissue-infiltrating repertoire was compared against the peripheral blood repertoire of the same patient. Three low-grade glioma patients, seven to nine primary glioblastoma patients, and three non-glioma patients who contributed non-neoplastic brain tissue made up the paired cohort.

Surgical brain or tumor specimens were cryofrozen in liquid nitrogen immediately after resection, and peripheral blood cells were collected concurrently. The iRepertoire nested amplicon-rescue multiplex PCR (arm-PCR) platform was used to amplify TCR alpha and beta CDR3 regions from RNA. For one-step reverse transcription and amplification, roughly 85-400 ng of tissue mRNA or PBMC total RNA was used as input. Following bead purification, Illumina adapters were added through a secondary multiplex PCR, and the libraries were then gel-purified between 200 and 400 bp. Internal 6-nucleotide barcodes were carried by the libraries and were used for demultiplexing. Sequencing of libraries was performed on an Illumina MiSeq with 2x220 or 2x250 nucleotide paired-end reads. Regarding the original processing steps: Paired reads were merged using FLASH 1.2.11 and were aligned to the GRCh37 human genome using BWA-MEM, after which TRA and TRB reads were extracted. An IMGT-derived reference of cassette sequences and CDR3 motifs, with pseudogenes included, was used for V and J assignment. Three-frame translation of reads was performed, and productive CDR3s were defined as those with a C...FGXG motif and no stop codons. A clonotype was defined as a unique combination of a V-J cassette pair and a CDR3 amino acid sequence. Hamming distance filtering was applied to reads, with thresholds set by the sequence error rate of each sample in mapped regions. The public reads were reprocessed in TCRdb via fastp at Q25 and MiXCR, keeping in-frame beta chains. Here each entry gathers all rows of one CDR3 protein and keeps the most common genes and DNA. What appears here as the V and J calls and clone size reflects TCRdb's work, not the paper's. The sample table shows more than 350,000 distinct CDR3 sequences, and 41% are seen once. The top ten constitute around 12% of the sample.

What the work shows at the level of the full study, not this receptor alone: Very few CDR3 sequences were found to be shared between tissue and blood, and this scarcity was attributed to high CDR3 diversity and limited sampling. A signature set of shared blood CDR3 motifs marked patients with low tissue-blood divergence and was depleted in highly divergent patients. The group comparisons were based on small numbers of patients: three non-neoplastic, three low-grade glioma and several glioblastoma patients. VJ-independent divergence between tissue and blood was below expectation in non-neoplastic patients but above expectation in all gliomas, especially low-grade gliomas.

This clonotype was observed many times. Its antigen has not been determined. Base qualities were left out, and no much larger clone turns up one base away. The CDR3 runs 14 amino acids, cysteine and phenylalanine included. CDR3 DNA is the only sequence kept; it has 42 bases, read in frame from the first base. Cut back by 0 bases and 4 bases, the V and J ends lie 9 bases apart. According to the germline V gene, CDR1 reads MNHEY and CDR2 reads SVGEGT. Input material: glioma tissue, nonneoplastic brain tissue, or PBMCs (not recorded which). The chain employs TRBV6-2 or TRBV6-3 and TRBJ1-1, with no confident D gene call. The sequence was obtained from a human donor with low-grade glioma or glioblastoma, undergoing nonglioma brain surgery, or in good health (not recorded which). The CDR3 is CASSYSQRTTEAFF. The DNA sequence follows: TGTGCCAGCAGTTACTCCCAGAGAACCACTGAAGCTTTCTTT.